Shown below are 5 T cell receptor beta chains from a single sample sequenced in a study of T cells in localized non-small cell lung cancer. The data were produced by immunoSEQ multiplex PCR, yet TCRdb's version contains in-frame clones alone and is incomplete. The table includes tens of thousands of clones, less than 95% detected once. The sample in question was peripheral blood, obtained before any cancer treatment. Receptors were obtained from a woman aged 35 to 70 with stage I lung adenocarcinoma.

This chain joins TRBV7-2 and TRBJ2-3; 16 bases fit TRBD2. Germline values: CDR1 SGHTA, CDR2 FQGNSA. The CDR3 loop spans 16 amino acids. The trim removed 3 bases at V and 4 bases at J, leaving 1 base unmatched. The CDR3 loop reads CASSLGLAGGSDTQYF. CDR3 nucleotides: TGTGCCAGCAGCTTGGGACTAGCGGGAGGGTCAGATACGCAGTATTTT.

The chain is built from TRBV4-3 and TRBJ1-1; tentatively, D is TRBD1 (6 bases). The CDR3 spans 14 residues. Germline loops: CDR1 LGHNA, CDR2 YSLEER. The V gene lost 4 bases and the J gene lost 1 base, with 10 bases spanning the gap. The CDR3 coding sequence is TGCGCCAGCAGCCCGGGACACCAGAACACTGAAGCTTTCTTT. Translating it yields CASSPGHQNTEAFF.

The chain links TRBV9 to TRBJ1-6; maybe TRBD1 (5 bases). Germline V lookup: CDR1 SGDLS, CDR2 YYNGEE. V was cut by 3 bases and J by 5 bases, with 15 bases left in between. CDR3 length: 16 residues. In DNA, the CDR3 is TGTGCCAGCAGCGAGGGCCAGGGCTATAATAATTCACCCCTCCACTTT. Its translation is CASSEGQGYNNSPLHF.

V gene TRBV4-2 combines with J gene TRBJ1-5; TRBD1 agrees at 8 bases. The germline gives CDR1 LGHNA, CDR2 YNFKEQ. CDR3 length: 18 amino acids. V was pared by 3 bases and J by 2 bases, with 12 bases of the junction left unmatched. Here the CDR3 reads CASSHPRTGQGGNQPQHF. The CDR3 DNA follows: TGTGCCAGCAGCCATCCTAGGACAGGGCAGGGAGGCAATCAGCCCCAGCATTTT.

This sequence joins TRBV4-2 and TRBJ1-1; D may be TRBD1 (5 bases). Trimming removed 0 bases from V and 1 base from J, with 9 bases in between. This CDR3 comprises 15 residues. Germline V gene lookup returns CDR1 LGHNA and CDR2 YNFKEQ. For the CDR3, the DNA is TGTGCCAGCAGCCAAGACCCGACAGCGAACACTGAAGCTTTCTTT. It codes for CASSQDPTANTEAFF.